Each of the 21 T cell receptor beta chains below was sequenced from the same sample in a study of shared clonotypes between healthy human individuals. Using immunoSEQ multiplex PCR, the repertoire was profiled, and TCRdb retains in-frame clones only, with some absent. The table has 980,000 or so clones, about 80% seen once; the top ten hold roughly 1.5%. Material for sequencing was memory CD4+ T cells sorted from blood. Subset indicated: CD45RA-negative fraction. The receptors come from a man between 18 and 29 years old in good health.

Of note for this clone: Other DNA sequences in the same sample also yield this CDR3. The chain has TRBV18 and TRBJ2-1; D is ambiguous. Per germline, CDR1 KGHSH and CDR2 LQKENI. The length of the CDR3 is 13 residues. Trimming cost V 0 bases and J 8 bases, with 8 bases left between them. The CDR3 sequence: CASSPPVGDEQFF. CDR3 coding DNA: TGTGCCAGCTCACCACCGGTTGGAGATGAGCAGTTCTTC.

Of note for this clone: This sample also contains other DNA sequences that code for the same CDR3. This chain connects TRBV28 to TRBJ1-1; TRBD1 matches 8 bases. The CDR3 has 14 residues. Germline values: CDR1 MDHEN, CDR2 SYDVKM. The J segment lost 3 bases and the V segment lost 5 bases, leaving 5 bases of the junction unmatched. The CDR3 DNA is TGTGCCAGCAGTCCACCAGGGGGCTACACTGAAGCTTTCTTT. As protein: CASSPPGGYTEAFF.

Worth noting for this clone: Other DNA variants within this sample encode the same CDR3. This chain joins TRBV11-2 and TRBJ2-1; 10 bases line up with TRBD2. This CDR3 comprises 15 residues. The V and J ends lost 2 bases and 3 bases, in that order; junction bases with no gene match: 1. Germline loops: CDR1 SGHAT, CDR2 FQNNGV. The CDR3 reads CASSLSGGGYNEQFF. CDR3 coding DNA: TGTGCCAGCAGCTTAAGCGGGGGGGGCTACAATGAGCAGTTCTTC.

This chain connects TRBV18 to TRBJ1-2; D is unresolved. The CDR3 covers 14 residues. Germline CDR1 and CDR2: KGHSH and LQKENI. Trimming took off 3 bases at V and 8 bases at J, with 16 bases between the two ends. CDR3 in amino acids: CASSPGLESGGYTF. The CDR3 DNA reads TGTGCCAGCTCACCTGGACTGGAGAGCGGGGGCTACACCTTC.

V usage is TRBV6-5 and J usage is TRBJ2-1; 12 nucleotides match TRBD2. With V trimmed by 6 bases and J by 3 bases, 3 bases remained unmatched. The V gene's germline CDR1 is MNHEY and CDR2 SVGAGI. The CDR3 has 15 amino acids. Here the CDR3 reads CASRLAGGHYNEQFF. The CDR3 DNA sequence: TGTGCCAGCAGACTAGCGGGAGGCCACTACAATGAGCAGTTCTTC.

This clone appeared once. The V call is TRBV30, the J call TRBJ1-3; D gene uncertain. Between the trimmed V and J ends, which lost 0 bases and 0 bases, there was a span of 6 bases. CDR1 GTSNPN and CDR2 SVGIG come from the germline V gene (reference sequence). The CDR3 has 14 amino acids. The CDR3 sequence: CAWSVDNSGNTIYF. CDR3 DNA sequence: TGTGCCTGGAGTGTAGACAACTCTGGAAACACCATATATTTT. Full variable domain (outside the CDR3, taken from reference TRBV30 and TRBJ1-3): SQTIHQWPATLVQPVGSPLSLECTVEGTSNPNLYWYRQAAGRGLQLLFYSVGIGQISSEVPQNLSASRPQDRQFILSSKKLLLSDSGFYLCAWSVDNSGNTIYFGEGSWLTVV.

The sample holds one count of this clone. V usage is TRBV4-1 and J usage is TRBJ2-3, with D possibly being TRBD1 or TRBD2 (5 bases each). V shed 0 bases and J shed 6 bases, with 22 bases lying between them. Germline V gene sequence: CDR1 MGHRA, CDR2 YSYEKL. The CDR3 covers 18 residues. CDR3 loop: CASSQEGESMGPRDTQYF. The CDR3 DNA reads TGCGCCAGCAGCCAAGAGGGGGAAAGTATGGGCCCCAGGGATACGCAGTATTTT.

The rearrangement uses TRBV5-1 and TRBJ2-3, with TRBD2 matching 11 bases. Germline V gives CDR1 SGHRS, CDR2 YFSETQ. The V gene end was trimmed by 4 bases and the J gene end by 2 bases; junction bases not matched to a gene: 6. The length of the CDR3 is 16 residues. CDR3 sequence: CASSRGTSGPTDTQYF. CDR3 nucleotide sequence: TGCGCCAGCAGCAGAGGGACTAGCGGCCCCACAGATACGCAGTATTTT.

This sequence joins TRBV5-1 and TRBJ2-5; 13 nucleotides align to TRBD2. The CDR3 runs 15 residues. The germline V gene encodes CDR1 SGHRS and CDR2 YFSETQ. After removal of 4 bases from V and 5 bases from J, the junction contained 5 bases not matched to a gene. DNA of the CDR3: TGCGCCAGCAGCCTGACTAGCGGGGGGACTGAGACCCAGTACTTC. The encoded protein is CASSLTSGGTETQYF.

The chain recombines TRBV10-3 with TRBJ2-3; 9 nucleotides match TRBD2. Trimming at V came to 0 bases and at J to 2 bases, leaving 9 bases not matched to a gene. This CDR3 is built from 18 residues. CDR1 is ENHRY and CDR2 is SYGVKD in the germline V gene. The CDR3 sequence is CAISESGGASGATDTQYF. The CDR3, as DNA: TGTGCCATCAGTGAGTCTGGAGGGGCTAGCGGGGCCACAGATACGCAGTATTTT.

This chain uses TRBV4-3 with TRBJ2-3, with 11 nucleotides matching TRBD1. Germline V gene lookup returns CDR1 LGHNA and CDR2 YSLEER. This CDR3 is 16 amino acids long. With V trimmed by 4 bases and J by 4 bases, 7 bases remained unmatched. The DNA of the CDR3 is TGCGCCAGCAGCCCCGGACAGGGGGCTCGGGCAGATACGCAGTATTTT. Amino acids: CASSPGQGARADTQYF.

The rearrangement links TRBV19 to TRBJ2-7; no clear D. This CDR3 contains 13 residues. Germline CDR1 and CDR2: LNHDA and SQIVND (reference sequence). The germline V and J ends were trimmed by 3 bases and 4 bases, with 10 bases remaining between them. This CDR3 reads CASSIGRKYEQYF. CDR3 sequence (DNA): TGTGCCAGTAGTATCGGACGAAAATACGAGCAGTACTTC.

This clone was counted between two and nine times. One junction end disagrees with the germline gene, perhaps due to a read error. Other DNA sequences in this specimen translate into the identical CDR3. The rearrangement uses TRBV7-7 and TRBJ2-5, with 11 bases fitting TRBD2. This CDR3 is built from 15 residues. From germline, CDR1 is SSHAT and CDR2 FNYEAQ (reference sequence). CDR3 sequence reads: CASSFGTSGQETQYF. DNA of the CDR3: TGTGCTAGCAGCTTTGGGACTAGCGGCCAAGAGACCCAGTACTTC.

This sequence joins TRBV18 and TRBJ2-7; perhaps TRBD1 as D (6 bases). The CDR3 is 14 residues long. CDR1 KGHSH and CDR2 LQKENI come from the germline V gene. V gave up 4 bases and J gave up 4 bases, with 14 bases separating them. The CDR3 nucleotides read TGTGCCAGCTCACTAGGGCAGGGGATGTACGAGCAGTACTTC. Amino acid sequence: CASSLGQGMYEQYF.

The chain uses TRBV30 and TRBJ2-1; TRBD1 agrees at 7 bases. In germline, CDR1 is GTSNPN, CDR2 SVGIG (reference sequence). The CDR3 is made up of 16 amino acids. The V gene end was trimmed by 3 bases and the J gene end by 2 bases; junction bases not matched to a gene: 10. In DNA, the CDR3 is TGTGCCTGGAGCCCCCTCGACAGGGTGACCTACAATGAGCAGTTCTTC. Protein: CAWSPLDRVTYNEQFF.

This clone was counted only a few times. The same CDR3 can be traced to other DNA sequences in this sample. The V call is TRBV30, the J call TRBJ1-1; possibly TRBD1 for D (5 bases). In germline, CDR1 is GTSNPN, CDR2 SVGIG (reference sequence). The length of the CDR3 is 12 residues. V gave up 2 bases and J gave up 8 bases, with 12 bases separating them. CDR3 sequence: CAWSRGGTEAFF. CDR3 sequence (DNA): TGTGCCTGGAGTCGCGGGGGTACGGAAGCTTTCTTT.

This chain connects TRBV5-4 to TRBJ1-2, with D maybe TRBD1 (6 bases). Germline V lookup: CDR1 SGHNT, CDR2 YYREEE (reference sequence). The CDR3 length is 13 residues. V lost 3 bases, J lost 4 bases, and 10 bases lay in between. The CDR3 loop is CASSSQGSYGYTF. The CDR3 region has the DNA TGTGCCAGCAGCTCGCAGGGGAGCTATGGCTACACCTTC.

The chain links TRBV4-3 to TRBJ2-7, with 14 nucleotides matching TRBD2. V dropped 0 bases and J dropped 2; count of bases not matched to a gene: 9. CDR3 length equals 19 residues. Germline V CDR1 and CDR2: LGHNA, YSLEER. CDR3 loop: CASSQDSLGLAGGTYEQYF. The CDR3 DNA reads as TGCGCCAGCAGCCAAGATAGCTTAGGACTAGCGGGAGGCACCTACGAGCAGTACTTC.

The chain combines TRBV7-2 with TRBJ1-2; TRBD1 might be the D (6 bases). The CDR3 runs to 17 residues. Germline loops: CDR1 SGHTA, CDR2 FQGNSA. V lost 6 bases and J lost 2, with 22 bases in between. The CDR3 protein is CASSPPGAGTNNYGYTF. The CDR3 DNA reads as TGTGCCAGCAGTCCACCCGGCGCCGGGACAAACAACTATGGCTACACCTTC.

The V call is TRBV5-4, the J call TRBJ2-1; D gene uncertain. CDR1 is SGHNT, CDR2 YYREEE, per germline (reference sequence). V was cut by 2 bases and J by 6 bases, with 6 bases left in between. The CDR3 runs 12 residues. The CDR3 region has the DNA TGTGCCAGCAGCTTAACGGGCAATGAGCAGTTCTTC. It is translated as CASSLTGNEQFF.

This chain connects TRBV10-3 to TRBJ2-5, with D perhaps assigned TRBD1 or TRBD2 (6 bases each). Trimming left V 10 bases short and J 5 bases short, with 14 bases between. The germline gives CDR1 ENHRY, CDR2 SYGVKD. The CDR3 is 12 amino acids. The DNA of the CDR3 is TGTGCCACGGGGGCAGGGTGGGAGACCCAGTACTTC. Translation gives CATGAGWETQYF.